This T cell receptor beta chain originates from a study of neurological immune-mediated disorders. This clonotype was counted only a few times. From the 5' RACE reads, TCRdb called clonotypes with MiXCR, one entry per CDR3 protein. The table shows roughly 100,000 distinct CDR3 sequences, with 10% to 14% occurring only once. Documented time point: longitudinal time-point 3. Trimming cost V 3 bases and J 9 bases, with 14 bases left between them. The CDR3 length is 13 residues. CDR1 and CDR2 (germline): SGHTA, FQGNSA. The TCR comes from a female donor with HTLV-1-associated myelopathy (HAM/TSP). Sequencing was performed on PBMCs. The genes are TRBV7-2 and TRBJ1-1; a possible D gene is TRBD1 (6 bases). This chain's CDR3 is CASSFERGGKAFF. CDR3 nucleotide sequence: TGTGCCAGCAGCTTCGAACGAGGGGGAAAAGCTTTCTTT.